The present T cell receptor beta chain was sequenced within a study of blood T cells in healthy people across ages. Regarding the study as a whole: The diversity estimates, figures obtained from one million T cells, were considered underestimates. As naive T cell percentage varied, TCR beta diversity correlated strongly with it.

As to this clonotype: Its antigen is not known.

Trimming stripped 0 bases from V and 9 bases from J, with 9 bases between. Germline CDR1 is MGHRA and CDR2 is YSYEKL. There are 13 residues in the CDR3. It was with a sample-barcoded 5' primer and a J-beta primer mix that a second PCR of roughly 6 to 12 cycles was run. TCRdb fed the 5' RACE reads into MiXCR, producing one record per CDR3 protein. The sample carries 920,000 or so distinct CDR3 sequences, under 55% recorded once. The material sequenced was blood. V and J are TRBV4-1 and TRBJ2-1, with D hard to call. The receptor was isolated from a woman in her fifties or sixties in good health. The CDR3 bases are TGCGCCAGCAGCCAAGAGGCTCGGGCTGAGCAGTTCTTC. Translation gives CASSQEARAEQFF.